The 17 T cell receptor beta chains below come from one sample, sequenced in a study of blood T cells in healthy people across ages. A second PCR of about 7 to 12 cycles used a sample-barcoded 5' primer and a J-beta primer mix. TCRdb ran MiXCR on the 5' RACE reads and lists one entry per CDR3 protein. This sample carries more than 500,000 distinct CDR3 sequences, around a quarter of them seen once, and the ten largest clones take about 3.9%. Another study also made use of these data, one on T cells of mothers and their children.

Sample: blood. These receptors were obtained from a boy between 2 and 10 years old in good health.

This clonotype showed up just a few times. The chain has TRBV6-5 and TRBJ2-5; possibly TRBD2 for D (7 bases). Germline CDR1 and CDR2: MNHEY and SVGAGI. This CDR3 has 14 residues. The germline V and J ends were trimmed by 7 bases and 5 bases, with 17 bases remaining between them. This CDR3 is CASTGGGRIETQYF. CDR3 DNA: TGTGCCAGCACTGGGGGGGGCCGGATCGAGACCCAGTACTTC.

This clonotype was observed a handful of times. The rearrangement joins TRBV18 to TRBJ1-1; D unresolved. This CDR3 has 19 amino acids. Trimming stripped 3 bases from V and 0 bases from J, with 23 bases between. Looked up from germline, CDR1 is KGHSH and CDR2 is LQKENI. The CDR3 protein is CASSPEKVRPMGMNTEAFF. The DNA of the CDR3 is TGTGCCAGCTCACCTGAAAAAGTCAGGCCGATGGGGATGAACACTGAAGCTTTCTTT.

This clonotype showed up just a few times. The genes are TRBV6-2 or TRBV6-3 and TRBJ1-1; 12 nucleotides match TRBD1. The length of the CDR3 is 15 residues. Unmatched junction bases numbered 5, after V lost 5 bases and J lost 4 bases. CDR1 and CDR2 (germline): MNHEY, SVGEGT. The CDR3 sequence: CASSPGQGAGTEAFF. CDR3 in DNA: TGTGCCAGCAGTCCGGGACAGGGGGCCGGCACTGAAGCTTTCTTT.

This clonotype was observed a few times. This chain links TRBV9 with TRBJ2-3; D possibly uses TRBD1 or TRBD2 (6 bases each). V lost 4 bases, J lost 8 bases, and 32 bases lay in between. Germline V CDR1 and CDR2: SGDLS, YYNGEE. The CDR3 is made up of 19 amino acids. Here the CDR3 DNA reads TGTGCCAGCAGCTCGACCCTTGGGGGGCTAGGAAATGGGCTTGGTACGCAGTATTTT. Protein sequence: CASSSTLGGLGNGLGTQYF.

This chain links TRBV20-1 with TRBJ2-1; possibly TRBD2 for D (6 bases). The V and J ends lost 6 bases and 6 bases respectively, with 21 bases between them. From germline, CDR1 is DFQATT and CDR2 SNEGSKA (reference sequence). The length of the CDR3 is 15 residues. The CDR3 is CSACSVLLASNEQFF. Here the CDR3 DNA reads TGCAGTGCCTGTTCAGTCCTGCTAGCGTCCAATGAGCAGTTCTTC.

Only a few counts were recorded for this clonotype. The V and J genes are TRBV4-2 and TRBJ2-5, with D tentatively TRBD1 or TRBD2 (5 bases each). This CDR3 comprises 13 residues. The germline V gene encodes CDR1 LGHNA and CDR2 YNFKEQ. V was shortened by 0 bases and J by 11 bases, with 13 bases between the two germline ends. The CDR3 loop reads CASSQDGRGEQYF. The CDR3 region has the DNA TGTGCCAGCAGCCAAGATGGTCGAGGGGAGCAGTACTTC.

The gene calls are TRBV4-3 and TRBJ2-5; the D is unclear. The DNA end favors TRBJ2-7, so the J call may be wrong. The CDR3 covers 14 residues. In germline, CDR1 is LGHNA, CDR2 YSLEER. CDR3 region: CASSQTASSYEQYF. CDR3 DNA sequence: TGCGCCAGCAGCCAAACAGCAAGCTCCTACGAGCAGTACTTC.

This clonotype has only a few counts. V gene TRBV14 combines with J gene TRBJ2-7; D gene unclear. V was trimmed by 4 bases and J by 6 bases, leaving 13 bases between them. Germline lookup yields CDR1 SGHDN and CDR2 FVKESK. The CDR3 extends over 13 amino acids. The CDR3 protein is CASSLGLDFEQYF. The CDR3 DNA is TGTGCCAGCAGCCTAGGCCTAGATTTCGAGCAGTACTTC.

The rearrangement uses TRBV7-9 and TRBJ1-6; D perhaps matches TRBD1 (5 bases). With 4 bases removed from V and 5 bases from J, the gap between germline ends came to 15 bases. Germline assignment: CDR1 SEHNR and CDR2 FQNEAQ (reference sequence). This CDR3 comprises 16 residues. The CDR3, as DNA: TGTGCCAGCAGCTCCGCCGCGGGGGTGAATAATTCACCCCTCCACTTT. Translating it yields CASSSAAGVNNSPLHF.

The V call is TRBV10-3, the J call TRBJ2-3; a possible D gene is TRBD1 (6 bases). Trimming stripped 0 bases from V and 2 bases from J, with 12 bases between. Germline-derived CDR1 and CDR2 are ENHRY and SYGVKD. The CDR3 runs to 16 residues. In DNA form, the CDR3 reads TGTGCCATCAGTGAGTCGACGCAGGGGCACACAGATACGCAGTATTTT. Residues: CAISESTQGHTDTQYF.

This clonotype has only a few counts. This rearrangement joins TRBV7-8 to TRBJ2-1; 7 bases match TRBD2. J gave up 6 bases and V 1 base, and 3 bases lay outside the gene matches. The CDR3 has 14 residues. Germline assignment: CDR1 SGHVS and CDR2 FQNEAQ. The CDR3 DNA reads TGTGCCAGCAGCTTAGTGGCGGGAGTCAATGAGCAGTTCTTC. Its protein product is CASSLVAGVNEQFF. Full variable domain (outside the CDR3, taken from reference TRBV7-8 and TRBJ2-1): GAGVSQSPRYKVAKRGQDVALRCDPISGHVSLFWYQQALGQGPEFLTYFQNEAQLDKSGLPSDRFFAERPEGSVSTLKIQRTQQEDSAVYLCASSLVAGVNEQFFGPGTRLTVL.

This clonotype was observed a handful of times. The chain combines TRBV11-2 with TRBJ1-4, with D maybe TRBD1 (5 bases). The CDR3 is 16 amino acids. Trimming took 5 bases from V and 8 from J, leaving 21 bases between them. Germline assignment: CDR1 SGHAT and CDR2 FQNNGV. CDR3 bases: TGTGCCAGCAGCATCTACCAGGGCAGGGTTGGAGAAAAACTGTTTTTT. Its translation: CASSIYQGRVGEKLFF. Combining the CDR3 with reference TRBV11-2 and TRBJ1-4 gives the whole variable domain EAGVAQSPRYKIIEKRQSVAFWCNPISGHATLYWYQQILGQGPKLLIQFQNNGVVDDSQLPKDRFSAERLKGVDSTLKIQPAKLEDSAVYLCASSIYQGRVGEKLFFGSGTQLSVL.

This clonotype was seen a few times. This chain joins TRBV19 and TRBJ2-1; 8 bases are a match to TRBD2. The germline V gene has CDR1 LNHDA and CDR2 SQIVND (reference sequence). This CDR3 is 14 amino acids long. With V trimmed by 2 bases and J by 6 bases, 3 bases remained unmatched. CDR3 in DNA: TGTGCCAGTAGTATAAAGCGGGGGAGCAATGAGCAGTTCTTC. It is translated as CASSIKRGSNEQFF.

CDR3 nucleotides: TGTGCCAGCAGTCCCCGGCCGGGACTAGCGGGAGTGGGCGAGCAGTTCTTC. The encoded protein is CASSPRPGLAGVGEQFF. This chain joins TRBV3-1 and TRBJ2-1; 14 positions match TRBD2. Germline V gene sequence: CDR1 LGHDT, CDR2 YNNKEL (reference sequence). CDR3 length equals 17 residues. V gave up 6 bases and J gave up 10 bases; unmatched junction bases: 14.

V usage is TRBV15 and J usage is TRBJ2-2, with D hard to call. Germline V gene sequence: CDR1 LNHNV, CDR2 YYDKDF (reference sequence). Trimming stripped 4 bases from V and 8 bases from J, with 14 bases between. This CDR3 has 14 amino acids. In DNA form, the CDR3 reads TGTGCCACCAGCACCAGATACACCGCGGGGGAGCTGTTTTTT. Translating it yields CATSTRYTAGELFF.

This clonotype was recorded many times. The V call is TRBV20-1, the J call TRBJ2-5, with TRBD2 matching 14 bases. CDR3 length: 15 residues. Germline lookup yields CDR1 DFQATT and CDR2 SNEGSKA (reference sequence). J was trimmed by 1 base and V by 6 bases; bases with no gene match: 4. CDR3 in DNA: TGCAGTGCCCCCGGGACTAGCGGGGGCCAAGAGACCCAGTACTTC. This gives the protein CSAPGTSGGQETQYF.

The V gene is TRBV11-2, the J gene TRBJ2-5, with D possibly TRBD1 on 6 matching bases. The DNA end lines up better with TRBJ2-7; the J call may be wrong. Germline V gives CDR1 SGHAT, CDR2 FQNNGV. CDR3 length equals 13 residues. CDR3 amino acids: CASSRTETYEQYF. CDR3 nucleotides: TGTGCCAGCAGCAGGACAGAGACCTACGAGCAGTACTTC.